This is a list of T cell receptor beta chains from one sample in a study of T cell repertoires in cytomegalovirus infection. These TCRs' antigens remain unknown. Each CDR3 protein gets one entry after TCRdb re-called the reads with MiXCR. The table includes around 71,000 distinct CDR3 sequences, 20% to 25% detected once. The input for sequencing was CD8+ T cells from cultured PBMCs, taken from culture after CMV antigen stimulation. These receptor sequences come from a human donor in good health (CMV status not recorded). Some clones in this sample may be carry-over from other donors' samples. Both conserved end residues are part of each CDR3. D genes are given only for firm matches. Some rows mark clone size as missing; the rest say once, few, many or name a class of expanded clone.

j_gene	abundance	v_gene	d_gene	CDR3nt	CDR3aa
TRBJ1-6	-	TRBV30	-	TGTGCCTGGATGGAGGACAGTTTGGATTCACCCCTCCACTTT	CAWMEDSLDSPLHF
TRBJ2-3	-	TRBV10-3	-	TGTGCCATCAGTGAGGGCGGGAGCACAGATACGCAGTATTTT	CAISEGGSTDTQYF
TRBJ2-1	few	TRBV12-3/TRBV12-4	-	TGTGCCAGCAGCTTAGCGGCAAATGAGCAGTTCTTC	CASSLAANEQFF
TRBJ1-5	-	TRBV12-3/TRBV12-4	TRBD1	TGTGCCAGCAGTTCCCTGCGACAGGGCCATCAGCCCCAGCATTTT	CASSSLRQGHQPQHF
TRBJ2-7	many	TRBV7-2	-	TGTGCCAGCAGCTCCAGGGATCTTAGGTCCTACGAGCAGTACTTC	CASSSRDLRSYEQYF
TRBJ1-2	-	TRBV20-1	TRBD1	TGCAGTGCCGGCGACAGGGACAACTATGGCTACACCTTC	CSAGDRDNYGYTF
TRBJ1-1	-	TRBV7-8	-	TGTGCCAGCTTCGGGGGGGCGGGTGAAGCTTTCTTT	CASFGGAGEAFF
TRBJ2-5	few	TRBV2	TRBD1	TGTGCCAGCAGTGAAGAAACAGGGGGCTTAGAGACCCAGTACTTC	CASSEETGGLETQYF
TRBJ2-1	few	TRBV6-6	-	TGTGCCAGCAGTTCTCAAACGTGGCAGGGGGGTCATGAGCAGTTCTTC	CASSSQTWQGGHEQFF
TRBJ2-1	-	TRBV7-2	-	TGTGCCAGCAGCTTAGCTTGGAATACCGGCGATGAGCAGTTCTTC	CASSLAWNTGDEQFF
TRBJ2-7	-	TRBV7-9	-	TGTGCCAGCAGTCACCGGGACACGTCCTACGAGCAGTACTTC	CASSHRDTSYEQYF
TRBJ2-4	few	TRBV5-8	TRBD1	TGTGCCAGCAGCTTGTTTAGTTATCGAGGGGACAGCAAAAACATTCAGTACTTC	CASSLFSYRGDSKNIQYF
TRBJ2-1	-	TRBV3-1	-	TGTGCCAGCAGCCTTCTCACAGCGGGCAATGAGCAGTTCTTC	CASSLLTAGNEQFF
TRBJ2-7	-	TRBV10-2	TRBD2	TGCGCCAGCAGTGAAGGTAGCGGGGGGTACGAGCAGTACTTC	CASSEGSGGYEQYF
TRBJ2-1	-	TRBV28	TRBD2	TGTGCCACCCTCCCCAGCGGGGGGCCCCTTTACAATGAGCAGTTCTTC	CATLPSGGPLYNEQFF
TRBJ2-7	-	TRBV4-1	TRBD2	TGCGCCAGCAGCCCCGGGACTAGTCGCGAGCAGTACTTC	CASSPGTSREQYF
TRBJ2-1	-	TRBV6-5	TRBD1	TGTGCCAGCAGTTACTCGGAGGGACAGGGGGCCTACAATGAGCAGTTCTTC	CASSYSEGQGAYNEQFF
TRBJ1-2	-	TRBV5-6	-	TGTGCCAGCAGCTTCGGACATGGCTACACCTTC	CASSFGHGYTF
TRBJ2-1	many	TRBV7-9	-	TGTGCCAGCAGCCCCCCTACAGGGTTGAGTTACAATGAGCAGTTCTTC	CASSPPTGLSYNEQFF
TRBJ2-5	-	TRBV6-5	-	TGTGCCAGCAGTCGCGGACTGCCGGCTTTAGGGGAGACCCAGTACTTC	CASSRGLPALGETQYF
TRBJ1-2	-	TRBV12-3/TRBV12-4	TRBD1	TGTGCCAGCAGCTTCGCCCTACAGGGGGCGCTTGGCTACACCTTC	CASSFALQGALGYTF
TRBJ2-5	-	TRBV9	TRBD2	TGTGCCAGCAGCGCCTCGGGACTAGCAACGCAGACCCAGTACTTC	CASSASGLATQTQYF
TRBJ1-1	many	TRBV12-3/TRBV12-4	-	TGTGCCAGCAGTTTCACAGGGTTTACTGAAGCTTTCTTT	CASSFTGFTEAFF
TRBJ2-7	-	TRBV11-2	-	TGTGCCAGCAGCTTTAGGGGCCGGCCAGGGATGGACGAGCAGTACTTC	CASSFRGRPGMDEQYF
TRBJ2-3	few	TRBV7-2	TRBD1	TGTGCCAGCAGCCTCCGTTCCGGGACAGGGAACACAGATACGCAGTATTTT	CASSLRSGTGNTDTQYF
TRBJ2-2	-	TRBV6-1	-	TGTGCCAGCAGTGGATCCGGGGAGCTGTTTTTT	CASSGSGELFF
TRBJ2-3	many	TRBV6-4	TRBD1	TGTGCCAGCAGTGAAGGACAGGGGGCATCAGATACGCAGTATTTT	CASSEGQGASDTQYF
TRBJ2-5	-	TRBV2	-	TGTGCCAGCATATCTGTCCAAGAGACCCAGTACTTC	CASISVQETQYF
TRBJ1-1	-	TRBV7-9	-	TGTGCCAGCAGCTTAGTTCTTGTATTACGGGTGAACACTGAAGCTTTCTTT	CASSLVLVLRVNTEAFF
TRBJ2-3	-	TRBV28	TRBD1	TGTGCCAGCAGTCCACAGGCCGGGACAGGGCTTTTTCCCTACACAGATACGCAGTATTTT	CASSPQAGTGLFPYTDTQYF
TRBJ2-5	few	TRBV11-1	-	TGTGCCAGCAGCTCCCCCGAAAGACAAGAGACCCAGTACTTC	CASSSPERQETQYF
TRBJ2-3	-	TRBV27	TRBD1	TGTGCCAGCAGTGACAGGGGGCGGATGGATACGCAGTATTTT	CASSDRGRMDTQYF
TRBJ2-3	-	TRBV7-9	TRBD1	TGTGCCAGCAGCCTGGACAGGGGGATCGGAGATACGCAGTATTTT	CASSLDRGIGDTQYF
TRBJ1-2	-	TRBV12-3/TRBV12-4	-	TGTGCCAGCAGTTACTTGGGCGCTGACTATGGCTACACCTTC	CASSYLGADYGYTF
TRBJ1-6	few	TRBV27	-	TGTGCCAGCAGTTTATCGTCAATGCTTGGTTCACCCCTCCACTTT	CASSLSSMLGSPLHF
TRBJ1-1	-	TRBV10-3	-	TGTGCCATCAGTGAGTCGGGGGATCCGACGAACACTGAAGCTTTCTTT	CAISESGDPTNTEAFF
TRBJ1-1	-	TRBV29-1	-	TGCAGCGTTGGAACCATAAGGACGGGGTTGAACACTGAAGCTTTCTTT	CSVGTIRTGLNTEAFF
TRBJ2-3	few	TRBV12-5	-	TGTGCTAGTGGGTCCCAGGATGGCACAGATACGCAGTATTTT	CASGSQDGTDTQYF
TRBJ2-7	-	TRBV4-1	TRBD2	TGTGCCAGCAGCCAAGATAGCGGGGGGGCCTACGAGCAGTACTTC	CASSQDSGGAYEQYF
TRBJ1-5	few	TRBV4-1	-	TGCGCCAGCAGCCAAGAAGGGGGTAGCAATCAGCCCCAGCATTTT	CASSQEGGSNQPQHF
TRBJ2-2	few	TRBV7-2	-	TGTGCCACCCGGCCGTGGGGCACCGGGGAGCTGTTTTTT	CATRPWGTGELFF
TRBJ2-1	few	TRBV7-9	-	TGTGCCAGCAGCATAACGGGTTCTGGCTCCTACAATGAGCAGTTCTTC	CASSITGSGSYNEQFF
TRBJ1-6	few	TRBV7-2	TRBD1	TGTGCCAGCAGCCCGCCTGGCCAGGGGGTGAAGTCACCCCTCCACTTT	CASSPPGQGVKSPLHF
TRBJ2-1	-	TRBV6-2/TRBV6-3	TRBD2	TGTGCCAGCAGTTGGGGGGGAGCGGGGGGGCCACGGAATGAGCAGTTCTTC	CASSWGGAGGPRNEQFF
TRBJ2-7	few	TRBV20-1	-	TGCAGTGCCCCATCTTCCTACGAGCAGTACTTC	CSAPSSYEQYF
TRBJ1-2	few	TRBV4-3	-	TGCGCCAGCAGCCAAGACAGGGCAGCTAACTATGGCTACACCTTC	CASSQDRAANYGYTF
TRBJ2-7	-	TRBV28	-	TGTGCCAGCAGTTTCGCAGAGTCCTACGAGCAGTACTTC	CASSFAESYEQYF
TRBJ1-1	few	TRBV27	-	TGTGCCACATTTATCCGGGGGCGCAACGGGCAGCCTCAAGCTTTCTTT	CATFIRGRNGQPQAFF
TRBJ1-1	-	TRBV12-3/TRBV12-4	-	TGTGCCAGCAGTTTGGGAATAGAAGCTTTCTTT	CASSLGIEAFF
TRBJ2-4	few	TRBV7-9	-	TGTGCCAGCAGCTTAGAGGGGAACATTCAGTACTTC	CASSLEGNIQYF
TRBJ1-5	few	TRBV5-6	-	TGTGCCAGCAGCTTGTTTGGTGCCCAGCCCCAGCATTTT	CASSLFGAQPQHF
TRBJ2-7	-	TRBV13	TRBD1	TGTGCCAGCAGCTCCGAGGGGGGCGACAGGGGGAAACCGTACGAGCAGTACTTC	CASSSEGGDRGKPYEQYF
TRBJ1-4	few	TRBV7-9	TRBD1	TGTGCCAGCAGCTTCCCAGGACAGGGAATGAAAGAGCTGTTTTTT	CASSFPGQGMKELFF
TRBJ2-1	-	TRBV5-5	-	TGTGCCAGCACCCCGGCTCCCTCCTACAATGAGCAGTTCTTC	CASTPAPSYNEQFF
TRBJ2-1	few	TRBV12-3/TRBV12-4	TRBD2	TGTGCCAGCAGTTTATCTAGCGGGGTTTACAATGAGCAGTTCTTC	CASSLSSGVYNEQFF
TRBJ1-3	few	TRBV12-5	-	TGTGCTAGTGGTTTGGTACAGGCCTACTCTGGAAACACCATATATTTT	CASGLVQAYSGNTIYF
TRBJ1-2	few	TRBV2	TRBD1	TGTGCCAGCAGCCCCCCGGGACAGGGACGAGGCTACACCTTC	CASSPPGQGRGYTF